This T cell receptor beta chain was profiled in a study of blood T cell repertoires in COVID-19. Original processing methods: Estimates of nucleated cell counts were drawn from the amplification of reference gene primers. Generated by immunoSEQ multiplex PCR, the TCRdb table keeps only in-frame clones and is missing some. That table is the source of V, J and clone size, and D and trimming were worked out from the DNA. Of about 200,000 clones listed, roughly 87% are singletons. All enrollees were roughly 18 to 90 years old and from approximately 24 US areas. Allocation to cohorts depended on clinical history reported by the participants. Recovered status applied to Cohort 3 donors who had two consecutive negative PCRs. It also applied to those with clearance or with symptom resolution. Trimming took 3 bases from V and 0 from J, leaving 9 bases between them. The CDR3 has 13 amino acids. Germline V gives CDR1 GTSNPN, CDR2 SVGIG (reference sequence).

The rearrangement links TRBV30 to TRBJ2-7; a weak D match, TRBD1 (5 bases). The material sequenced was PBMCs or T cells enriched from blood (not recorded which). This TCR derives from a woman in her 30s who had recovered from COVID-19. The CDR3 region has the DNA TGTGCCTGGAGGACAGCGAGCTCCTACGAGCAGTACTTC. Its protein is CAWRTASSYEQYF. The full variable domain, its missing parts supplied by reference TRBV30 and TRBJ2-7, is SQTIHQWPATLVQPVGSPLSLECTVEGTSNPNLYWYRQAAGRGLQLLFYSVGIGQISSEVPQNLSASRPQDRQFILSSKKLLLSDSGFYLCAWRTASSYEQYFGPGTRLTVT.